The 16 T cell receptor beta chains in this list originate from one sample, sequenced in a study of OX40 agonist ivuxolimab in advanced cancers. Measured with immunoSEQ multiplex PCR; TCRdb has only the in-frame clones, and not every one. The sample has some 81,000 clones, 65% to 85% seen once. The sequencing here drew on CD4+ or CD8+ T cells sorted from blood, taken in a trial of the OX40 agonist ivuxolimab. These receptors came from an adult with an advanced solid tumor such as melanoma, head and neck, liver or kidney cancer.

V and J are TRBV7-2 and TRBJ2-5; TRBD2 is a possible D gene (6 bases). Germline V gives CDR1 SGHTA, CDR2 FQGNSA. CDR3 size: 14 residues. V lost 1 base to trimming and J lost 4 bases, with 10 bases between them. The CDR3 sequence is CASSLGVSGETQYF. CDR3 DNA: TGTGCCAGCAGCTTAGGCGTTAGCGGAGAGACCCAGTACTTC. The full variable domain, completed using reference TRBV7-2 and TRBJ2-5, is GAGVSQSPSNKVTEKGKDVELRCDPISGHTALYWYRQSLGQGLEFLIYFQGNSAPDKSGLPSDRFSAERTGGSVSTLTIQRTQQEDSAVYLCASSLGVSGETQYFGPGTRLLVL.

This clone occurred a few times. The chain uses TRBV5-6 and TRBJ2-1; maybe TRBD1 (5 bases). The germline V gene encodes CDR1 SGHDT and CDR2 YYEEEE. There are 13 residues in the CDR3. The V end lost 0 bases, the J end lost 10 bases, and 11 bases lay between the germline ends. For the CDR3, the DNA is TGTGCCAGCAGCTTGGGACGGCAGGGCGAGCAGTTCTTC. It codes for CASSLGRQGEQFF.

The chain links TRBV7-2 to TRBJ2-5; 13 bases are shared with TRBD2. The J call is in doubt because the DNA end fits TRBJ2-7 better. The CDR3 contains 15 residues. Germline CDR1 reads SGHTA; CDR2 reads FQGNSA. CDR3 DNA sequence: TGTGCCAGCAGCCTAGGGACTAGCGGGACCTACGAGCAGTACTTC. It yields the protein CASSLGTSGTYEQYF.

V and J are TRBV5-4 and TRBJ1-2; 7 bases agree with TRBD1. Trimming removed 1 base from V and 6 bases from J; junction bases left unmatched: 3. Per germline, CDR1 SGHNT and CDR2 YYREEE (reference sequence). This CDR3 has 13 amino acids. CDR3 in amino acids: CASSLKGANGYTF. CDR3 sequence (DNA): TGTGCCAGCAGCTTGAAGGGGGCGAATGGCTACACCTTC.

The CDR3 DNA reads TGTGCCAGTAGTATGGGGTATCGGCAGTACTTC. Encoded protein: CASSMGYRQYF. V and J are TRBV19 and TRBJ2-7; D remains ambiguous. This CDR3 contains 11 residues. With 3 bases removed from V and 9 bases from J, the gap between germline ends came to 9 bases. CDR1 is LNHDA, CDR2 SQIVND, per germline (reference sequence).

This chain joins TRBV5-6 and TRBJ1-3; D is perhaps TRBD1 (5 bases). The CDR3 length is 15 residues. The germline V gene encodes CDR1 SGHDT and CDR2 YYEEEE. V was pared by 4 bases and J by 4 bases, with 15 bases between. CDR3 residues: CASSLLSGSGNTIYF. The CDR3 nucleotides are TGTGCCAGCAGCCTCCTTTCAGGGAGCGGAAACACCATATATTTT.

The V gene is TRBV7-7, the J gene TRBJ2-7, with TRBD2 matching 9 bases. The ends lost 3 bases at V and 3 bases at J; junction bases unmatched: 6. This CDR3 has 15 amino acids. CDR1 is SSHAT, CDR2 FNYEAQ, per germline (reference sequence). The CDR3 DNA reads TGTGCCAGCAGCTTGTCGGCTAGCGGGGACTACGAGCAGTACTTC. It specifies CASSLSASGDYEQYF.

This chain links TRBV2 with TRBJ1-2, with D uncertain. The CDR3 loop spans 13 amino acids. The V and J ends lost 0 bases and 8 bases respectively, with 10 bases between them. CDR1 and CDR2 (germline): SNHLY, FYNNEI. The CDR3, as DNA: TGTGCCAGCAGTGAAGCCGGAGTGGGCGGCTACACCTTC. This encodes CASSEAGVGGYTF.

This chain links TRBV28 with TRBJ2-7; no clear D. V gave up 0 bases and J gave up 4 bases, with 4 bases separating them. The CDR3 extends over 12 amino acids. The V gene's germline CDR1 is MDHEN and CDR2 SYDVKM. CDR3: CASSLWGYEQYF. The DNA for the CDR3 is TGTGCCAGCAGTTTATGGGGATACGAGCAGTACTTC.

CDR3 in DNA: TGTGCCAGCACTAGAAATGCGGGGAACACTGAAGCTTTCTTT. Protein product: CASTRNAGNTEAFF. This chain uses TRBV6-6 with TRBJ1-1; D is uncertain. CDR3 length equals 14 residues. Germline CDR1 is MNHNY and CDR2 is SVGAGI (reference sequence). Trimming took 7 bases from V and 1 from J, leaving 13 bases between them.

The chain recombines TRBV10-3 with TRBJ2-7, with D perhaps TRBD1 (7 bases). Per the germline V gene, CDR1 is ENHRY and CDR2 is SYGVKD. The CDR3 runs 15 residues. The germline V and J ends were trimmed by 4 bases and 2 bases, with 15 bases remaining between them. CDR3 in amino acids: CAISGGTALTYEQYF. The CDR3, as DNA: TGTGCCATCAGTGGCGGGACAGCGCTAACCTACGAGCAGTACTTC.

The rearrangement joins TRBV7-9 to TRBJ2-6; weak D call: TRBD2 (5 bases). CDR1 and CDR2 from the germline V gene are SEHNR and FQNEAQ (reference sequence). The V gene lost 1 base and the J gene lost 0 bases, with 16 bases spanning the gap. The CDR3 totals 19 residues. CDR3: CASSLDGIKRASGANVLTF. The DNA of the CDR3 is TGTGCCAGCAGCTTAGATGGGATTAAGAGGGCCTCTGGGGCCAACGTCCTGACTTTC.

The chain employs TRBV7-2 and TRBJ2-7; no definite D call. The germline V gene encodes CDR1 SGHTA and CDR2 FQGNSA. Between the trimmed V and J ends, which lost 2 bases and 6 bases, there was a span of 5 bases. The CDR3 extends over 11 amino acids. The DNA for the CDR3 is TGTGCCAGCAGCTTAAGCTCCGAGCAGTACTTC. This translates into CASSLSSEQYF.

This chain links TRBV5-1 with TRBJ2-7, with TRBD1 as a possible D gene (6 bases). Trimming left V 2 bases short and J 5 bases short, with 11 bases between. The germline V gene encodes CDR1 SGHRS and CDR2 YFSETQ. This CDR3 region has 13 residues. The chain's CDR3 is CASSFPQGNEQYF. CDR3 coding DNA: TGCGCCAGCAGCTTTCCACAGGGCAACGAGCAGTACTTC.

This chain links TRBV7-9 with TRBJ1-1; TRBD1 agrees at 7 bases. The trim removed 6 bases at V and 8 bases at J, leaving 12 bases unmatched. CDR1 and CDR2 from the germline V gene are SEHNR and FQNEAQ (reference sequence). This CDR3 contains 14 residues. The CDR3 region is CASSSPRGGYEAFF. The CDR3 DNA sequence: TGTGCCAGCAGTTCCCCCAGGGGGGGGTACGAAGCTTTCTTT.

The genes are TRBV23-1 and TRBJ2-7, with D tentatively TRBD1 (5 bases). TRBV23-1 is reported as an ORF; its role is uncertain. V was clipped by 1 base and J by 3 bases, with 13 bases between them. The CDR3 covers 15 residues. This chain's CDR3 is CASSQLAGQDYEQYF. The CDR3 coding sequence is TGCGCCAGCAGTCAATTGGCAGGGCAAGACTACGAGCAGTACTTC.